This TCR beta chain was identified in a study of low-dose radiotherapy and immunotherapy resistance in tumors. Study-wide context: For Cohort 1, fractions of 0.5 Gy were given every 2 weeks, reaching 6.5 Gy overall.

Stated time point: after trial treatment. The treatment here: LDRT plus nivolumab, ipilimumab, low-dose cyclophosphamide and aspirin (RACIN trial). CDR3 size: 15 residues. The ends lost 5 bases at V and 5 bases at J; junction bases unmatched: 12. Per the germline V gene, CDR1 is MDHEN and CDR2 is SYDVKM. This clonotype was observed many times. Priming of first-strand cDNA relied on TRAV- and TRBV-specific primers (covering alpha and beta chains). TCR amplification involved approximately 20 PCR cycles with a constant-region primer and V-primer adapter. TCRdb independently ran MiXCR on the reads; one entry per CDR3 protein. The sample records around 80,000 distinct CDR3 sequences, less than 20% being singletons.

This receptor was identified in a male donor with prostate cancer. This chain uses TRBV28 with TRBJ2-7; TRBD1 aligns across 7 bases. The sample consisted of PBMCs, taken after low-dose radiotherapy plus immunotherapy. CDR3 residues: CASSRDRVPPHEQYF. The CDR3 DNA reads as TGTGCCAGCAGTCGAGACAGGGTCCCCCCCCACGAGCAGTACTTC.